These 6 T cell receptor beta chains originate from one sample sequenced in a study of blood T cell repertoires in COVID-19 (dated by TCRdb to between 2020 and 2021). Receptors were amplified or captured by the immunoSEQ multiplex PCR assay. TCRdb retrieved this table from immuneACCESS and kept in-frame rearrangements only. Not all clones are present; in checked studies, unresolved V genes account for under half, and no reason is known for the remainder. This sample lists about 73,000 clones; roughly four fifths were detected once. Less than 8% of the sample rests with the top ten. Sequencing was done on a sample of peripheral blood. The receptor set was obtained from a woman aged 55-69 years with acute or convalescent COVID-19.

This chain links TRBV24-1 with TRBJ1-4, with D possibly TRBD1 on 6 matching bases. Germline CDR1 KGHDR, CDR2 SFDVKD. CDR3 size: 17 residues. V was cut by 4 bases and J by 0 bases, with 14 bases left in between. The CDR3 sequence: CATSDSDSFATNEKLFF. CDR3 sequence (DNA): TGTGCCACCAGTGACTCGGACAGCTTTGCAACTAATGAAAAACTGTTTTTT.

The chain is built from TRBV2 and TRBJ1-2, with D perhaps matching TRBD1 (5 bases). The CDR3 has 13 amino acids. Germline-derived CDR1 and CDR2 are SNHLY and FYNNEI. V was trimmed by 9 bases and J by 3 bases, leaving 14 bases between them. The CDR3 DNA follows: TGTGCCAGATTCCGACCGGGGGACTATGGCTACACCTTC. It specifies CARFRPGDYGYTF.

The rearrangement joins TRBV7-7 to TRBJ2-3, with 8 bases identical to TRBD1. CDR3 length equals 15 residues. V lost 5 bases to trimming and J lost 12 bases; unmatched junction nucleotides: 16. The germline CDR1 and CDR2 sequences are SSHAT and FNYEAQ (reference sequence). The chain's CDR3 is CASSPTGGSPQSQYF. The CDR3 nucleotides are TGTGCCAGCAGCCCAACAGGGGGGTCCCCACAAAGTCAGTATTTT. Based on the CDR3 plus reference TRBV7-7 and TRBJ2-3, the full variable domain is GAGVSQSPRYKVTKRGQDVTLRCDPISSHATLYWYQQALGQGPEFLTYFNYEAQPDKSGLPSDRFSAERPEGSISTLTIQRTEQRDSAMYRCASSPTGGSPQSQYFGPGTRLTVL.

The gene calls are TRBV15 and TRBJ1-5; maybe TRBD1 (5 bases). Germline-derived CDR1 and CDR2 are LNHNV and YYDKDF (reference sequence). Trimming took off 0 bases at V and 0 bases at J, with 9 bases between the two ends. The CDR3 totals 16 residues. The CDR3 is CATSRDPGYSNQPQHF. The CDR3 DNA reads TGTGCCACCAGCAGAGACCCAGGGTATAGCAATCAGCCCCAGCATTTT.

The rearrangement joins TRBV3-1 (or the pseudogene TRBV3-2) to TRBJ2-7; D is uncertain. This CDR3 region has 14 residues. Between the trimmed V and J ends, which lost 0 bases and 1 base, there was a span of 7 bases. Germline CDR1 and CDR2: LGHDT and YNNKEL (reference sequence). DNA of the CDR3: TGTGCCAGCAGCCAAGATTCCACATCCTACGAGCAGTACTTC. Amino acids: CASSQDSTSYEQYF.

Written as DNA, the CDR3 is TGTGCCAGCAGCCTAGACAGTTACCTCTACGAGCAGTACTTC. Its protein product is CASSLDSYLYEQYF. This sequence joins TRBV3-1 (or the pseudogene TRBV3-2) and TRBJ2-7, with D perhaps TRBD1 (5 bases). The ends were cut back, 4 bases at V and 3 bases at J, with 13 bases in the middle. The V gene's germline CDR1 is LGHDT and CDR2 YNNKEL (reference sequence). CDR3 size: 14 residues.